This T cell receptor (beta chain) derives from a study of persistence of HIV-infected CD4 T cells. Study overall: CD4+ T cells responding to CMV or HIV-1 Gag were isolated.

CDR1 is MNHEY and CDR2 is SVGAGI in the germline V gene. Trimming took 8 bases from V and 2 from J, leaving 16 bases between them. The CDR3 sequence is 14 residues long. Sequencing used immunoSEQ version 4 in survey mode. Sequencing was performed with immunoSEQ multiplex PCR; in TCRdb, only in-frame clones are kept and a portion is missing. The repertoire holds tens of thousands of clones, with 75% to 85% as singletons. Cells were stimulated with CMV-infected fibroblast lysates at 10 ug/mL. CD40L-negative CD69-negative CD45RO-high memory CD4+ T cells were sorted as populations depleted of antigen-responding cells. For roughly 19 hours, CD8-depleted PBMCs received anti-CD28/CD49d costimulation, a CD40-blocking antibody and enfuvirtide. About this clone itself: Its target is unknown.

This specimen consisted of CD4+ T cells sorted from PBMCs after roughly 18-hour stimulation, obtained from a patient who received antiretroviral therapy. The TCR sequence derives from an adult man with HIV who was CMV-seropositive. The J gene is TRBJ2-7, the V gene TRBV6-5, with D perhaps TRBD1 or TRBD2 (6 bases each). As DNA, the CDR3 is TGTGCCAGCTCGACAAGGGGGGCCACCTACGAGCAGTACTTC. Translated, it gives CASSTRGATYEQYF.